Given below is one TCR beta chain in context. The data derive from a study of OX40 agonist ivuxolimab in advanced cancers. At the level of the study: Patients in the trial were receiving intravenous ivuxolimab every 2 weeks, at doses of 0.01 to 10 mg/kg. Enrolled patients in dose escalation had cancers that were hepatocellular carcinoma, melanoma, renal cell or head and neck cancer.

At baseline, cycle 4 day 1, and cycle 7 day 1, blood was sampled. Some clones are missing from TCRdb's copy, which holds only in-frame ones; the method was immunoSEQ multiplex PCR. Of just over 35,000 clones in the sample, more than 80% were seen once. The sample consisted of CD4+ or CD8+ T cells sorted from blood, taken in a trial of the OX40 agonist ivuxolimab. The sequence derives from an adult with an advanced solid tumor such as melanoma, head and neck, liver or kidney cancer.

The CDR3 protein is CASRLTGLEAFF. The CDR3 DNA reads as TGTGCCAGCAGGCTGACAGGTTTAGAAGCTTTCTTT. The chain has TRBV2 and TRBJ1-1; a possible D gene is TRBD1 (6 bases). The ends were cut back, 6 bases at V and 8 bases at J, with 13 bases in the middle. In germline, CDR1 is SNHLY, CDR2 FYNNEI. The length of the CDR3 is 12 residues.